This T cell receptor (beta chain) was retrieved from a study of post-analysis software for immune sequencing data. Findings and caveats of the study: Normalized Chao1 diversity in multiple sclerosis patients fell significantly below that of controls. Under F measure analysis, samples from one preparation batch co-clustered strongly. About five TRBV segments appeared more often in patients than in controls, and TRBV5-6, TRBV5-1 and TRBV20-1 were among these.

Every TCR beta cDNA library bore unique molecular identifiers. T cells numbering roughly 1 to 10 million yielded some 480,000 cDNA molecules. TCRdb called the PCR reads again in MiXCR, with one record for every CDR3 protein. The top ten hold roughly 0.53% of the sample, which has hundreds of thousands of distinct CDR3 sequences, less than 35% seen once. The CDR3 length is 15 residues. Trimming took off 3 bases at V and 4 bases at J, with 13 bases between the two ends. Germline CDR1 is MNHEY and CDR2 is SMNVEV (reference sequence). As regards this clonotype: Its antigen is unknown. A read error may be the cause here, since a much bigger clone is one base away.

The source of this sequence is a girl aged 10-17 years with multiple sclerosis. The chain employs TRBV27 and TRBJ2-1; tentatively, D is TRBD1 (6 bases). The sequencing sample was made of blood. CDR3 amino acids: CASSLSGVGYNEQFF. CDR3 nucleotides: TGTGCCAGCAGTTTGTCAGGGGTAGGGTACAATGAGCAGTTCTTC.